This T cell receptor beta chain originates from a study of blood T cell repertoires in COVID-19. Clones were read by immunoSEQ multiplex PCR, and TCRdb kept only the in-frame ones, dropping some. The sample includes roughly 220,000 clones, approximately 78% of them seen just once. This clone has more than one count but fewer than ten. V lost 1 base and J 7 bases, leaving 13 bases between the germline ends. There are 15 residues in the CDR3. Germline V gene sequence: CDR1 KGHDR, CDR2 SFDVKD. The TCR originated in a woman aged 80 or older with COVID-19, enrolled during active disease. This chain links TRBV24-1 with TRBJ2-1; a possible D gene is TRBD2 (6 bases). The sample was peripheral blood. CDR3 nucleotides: TGTGCCACCAGTGATTTTGAGGGACTTAGGAATGAGCAGTTCTTC. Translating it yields CATSDFEGLRNEQFF.